The clone carrying this T cell receptor beta chain was seen repeatedly, ten times or more. The data were obtained in a study of Graves' ophthalmopathy and Graves' hyperthyroidism. For repertoire sequencing, the TCR beta CDR3 regions were amplified from RNA transcripts. An initial RT-PCR round employing HTBI primers preceded a second-round multiplex PCR. TCRdb recomputed calls from the multiplex PCR reads with MiXCR, one row per CDR3 protein. The sample has around 1.1 million distinct CDR3 sequences; less than 45% are singletons. V lost 2 bases to trimming and J lost 3 bases, with 10 bases between them. This CDR3 has 15 residues. In germline, CDR1 is SEHNR, CDR2 FQNEAQ (reference sequence).

The clonotype comes from an adult man with Graves' hyperthyroidism. V gene TRBV7-9 combines with J gene TRBJ1-4; D uncertain. The sequenced material came from peripheral blood or thyroid tissue (not recorded which). CDR3 coding DNA: TGTGCCAGCAGCTTATCGGCGGGCCCTAATGAAAAACTGTTTTTT. Translation: CASSLSAGPNEKLFF. The full variable domain, rest sourced from reference TRBV7-9 and TRBJ1-4, is DTGVSQNPRHKITKRGQNVTFRCDPISEHNRLYWYRQTLGQGPEFLTYFQNEAQLEKSRLLSDRFSAERPKGSFSTLEIQRTEQGDSAMYLCASSLSAGPNEKLFFGSGTQLSVL.